These T cell receptor beta chains were read from a single sample in a study of T cell responses to AZD1222 COVID-19 vaccine. Profiling relied on immunoSEQ multiplex PCR, and the TCRdb table lists in-frame clones only, not all of them. The data show about 130,000 clones, roughly 87% seen once. Sequenced material: peripheral blood, taken on day 0 of MenACWY control vaccination. The receptors derive from an adult in good health. The CDR3 runs from the conserved cysteine through the conserved F or W. The D gene is left open where the match is weak. Part of the rows lack a size; the others show once, few, many or a class for expanded clones.

v_gene	d_gene	j_gene	abundance	CDR3aa	CDR3nt
TRBV7-3	-	TRBJ2-5	-	CASSFRTEETQYF	TGTGCCAGCAGCTTCCGGACGGAAGAGACCCAGTACTTC
TRBV18	-	TRBJ2-6	-	CASSSGSGANVLTF	TGTGCCAGCTCATCCGGATCTGGGGCCAACGTCCTGACTTTC
TRBV11-2	-	TRBJ2-7	-	CASSLRGVGSYEQYF	TGTGCCAGCAGCTTGAGGGGAGTCGGTTCCTACGAGCAGTACTTC
TRBV10-3	TRBD2	TRBJ2-3	once	CATQNSGGSDTQYF	TGTGCCACCCAGAATAGCGGGGGTTCAGATACGCAGTATTTT
TRBV12-3/TRBV12-4	-	TRBJ1-1	-	CASTPGGTEAFF	TGTGCCAGCACCCCGGGGGGCACTGAAGCTTTCTTT
TRBV2	-	TRBJ1-2	-	CASSERYRFDDGYTF	TGTGCCAGCAGTGAACGGTACAGGTTTGACGATGGCTACACCTTC
TRBV28	-	TRBJ1-2	-	CASSLGARVYGYTF	TGTGCCAGCAGTTTGGGGGCGCGCGTCTATGGCTACACCTTC
TRBV28	TRBD1	TRBJ2-1	-	CASGTGVFSYNEQFF	TGTGCCAGCGGGACAGGGGTTTTCTCCTACAATGAGCAGTTCTTC
TRBV9	TRBD1	TRBJ1-5	-	CASSVGQGVSFNQPQHF	TGTGCCAGCAGCGTAGGCCAGGGGGTCTCCTTCAATCAGCCCCAGCATTTT
TRBV28	TRBD1	TRBJ1-5	-	CASSSTGLGNQPQHF	TGTGCCAGCAGTTCGACAGGGTTGGGCAATCAGCCCCAGCATTTT
TRBV27	TRBD2	TRBJ2-7	-	CASSDARGLAAYEQYF	TGTGCCAGCAGTGACGCTAGAGGACTAGCGGCCTACGAGCAGTACTTC
TRBV27	-	TRBJ2-1	-	CASSPGLSSYNEQFF	TGTGCCAGCAGTCCAGGACTATCCTCCTACAATGAGCAGTTCTTC
TRBV20-1	-	TRBJ2-7	-	CSATLYEQYF	TGCAGTGCTACGCTCTACGAGCAGTACTTC